This T cell receptor (beta chain) originates from a study of preoperative IRX-2 immunotherapy in early breast cancer (dated by TCRdb to about 2019). The protocol used for the library was the immunoSEQ multiplex PCR assay. This immuneACCESS table, as held by TCRdb, lists in-frame sequences with V and J called but not all clones. Of the missing ones, under half trace to an unresolved V gene in checked studies; the others have no known cause. The sample data list about 25,000 clones, and about 81% of these were observed just once. The top ten constitute 1% to 1.5% of the sample. About this clone itself: Its binding antigen is unknown. No much larger clone is present one base from it, and per-base qualities are unavailable.

The treatment or condition label here, explained by the study, means: preoperative locoregional IRX-2 cytokine immunotherapy. The samples were obtained from a phase Ib study in which preoperative, locoregional IRX-2 cytokine immunotherapy intended to prime immune responses was tested. Patients with early-stage breast cancer who were given IRX-2 before surgery served as donors. V was cut back by 7 bases and J by 0 bases, leaving a gap of 12 bases between them. Including cysteine and phenylalanine, the CDR3 has 13 amino acids. Only the CDR3 DNA is retained, 39 bases long and in frame from the first base. The germline V gene provides CDR1 SQVTM and CDR2 ANQGSEA.

The sequence derives from a human donor with breast cancer. The chain uses TRBV29-1 and TRBJ1-1, with the D segment identity uncertain. Here the sequenced sample was lymph node tissue, taken after IRX-2 immunotherapy. The CDR3 loop reads CSATGEVNTEAFF. The DNA sequence is as follows: TGCAGCGCGACCGGGGAGGTGAACACTGAAGCTTTCTTT.